The next 24 T cell receptor beta chains were all read from a single sample in a study of sequential checkpoint blockade in melanoma. Treatment specified: randomized to nivolumab then ipilimumab (arm A) or the reverse (arm B). Generated by immunoSEQ multiplex PCR, the TCRdb table keeps only in-frame clones and is missing some. The data hold about 38,000 clones, with 70% to 90% observed a single time. Sequenced here: CD8+ T cells sorted from blood (inferred from file names), sampled from a patient given nivolumab and ipilimumab in sequence. The receptors originated from a human donor with melanoma.

The rearrangement joins TRBV2 to TRBJ1-3; 8 bases align to TRBD1. J was trimmed by 2 bases and V by 2 bases; bases with no gene match: 2. The CDR3 covers 15 residues. Germline V lookup: CDR1 SNHLY, CDR2 FYNNEI. In nucleotides, the CDR3 is TGTGCCAGCAGTGAATCGACAGGGGCTGGAAACACCATATATTTT. Residues: CASSESTGAGNTIYF.

The rearrangement links TRBV27 to TRBJ1-1, with 7 bases fitting TRBD1. Per germline, CDR1 MNHEY and CDR2 SMNVEV (reference sequence). With 5 bases clipped from V and 1 base from J, the junction kept 10 bases outside the gene matches. The CDR3 runs to 16 residues. For the CDR3, the DNA is TGTGCCAGCAGTCCATATATAGGGACAGCGAACACTGAAGCTTTCTTT. This encodes CASSPYIGTANTEAFF.

This clone was counted a single time. The J gene is TRBJ1-1, the V gene TRBV5-1; D unclear. The CDR3 totals 15 residues. The V gene's germline CDR1 is SGHRS and CDR2 YFSETQ. Trimming removed 0 bases at V and 0 bases at J, with 9 bases between. The CDR3 region is CASSLGYSLNTEAFF. CDR3 DNA: TGCGCCAGCAGCTTGGGTTACTCCCTGAACACTGAAGCTTTCTTT.

DNA of the CDR3: TGTGCCAGCAGCTTGGCCTCCCTGCGTGAGCAGTTCTTC. It yields the protein CASSLASLREQFF. The chain links TRBV5-4 to TRBJ2-1; D uncertain. V lost 0 bases to trimming and J lost 9 bases, with 10 bases between them. In germline, CDR1 is SGHNT, CDR2 YYREEE (reference sequence). The CDR3 contains 13 residues.

As concerns this clone: At one boundary the junction diverges from the germline segment, which might be a read error. Other DNA sequences from this sample encode an identical CDR3 as well. This rearrangement joins TRBV9 to TRBJ1-4, with 7 bases that match TRBD1. The CDR3 length is 15 residues. CDR1 SGDLS and CDR2 YYNGEE come from the germline V gene. CDR3 amino acids: CASSPGQATNEKLFF. The CDR3, as DNA: TGTGCCAGCAGCCCCGGACAGGCGACTAATGAAAAACTGTTTTTC.

The rearrangement uses TRBV11-3 and TRBJ2-1; the match to TRBD2 covers 7 bases. The CDR3 extends over 16 amino acids. Trimming removed 1 base from V and 2 bases from J; junction bases left unmatched: 5. Germline CDR1 is SGHNT and CDR2 is YENEEA. DNA for the CDR3: TGTGCCAGCAGCTTAGTCTTGGGAGGGCCCTACAATGAGCAGTTCTTC. Translating it yields CASSLVLGGPYNEQFF.

This chain links TRBV4-2 with TRBJ2-1, with 13 bases fitting TRBD2. V was clipped by 3 bases and J by 2 bases; unmatched bases: 1. Germline V lookup: CDR1 LGHNA, CDR2 YNFKEQ. This CDR3 is 16 amino acids long. CDR3 loop: CASSQGLAGPYNEQFF. CDR3 DNA sequence: TGTGCCAGCAGCCAGGGACTAGCGGGACCCTACAATGAGCAGTTCTTC.

This rearrangement joins TRBV10-1 to TRBJ2-1, with 14 bases aligning to TRBD2. The V gene's germline CDR1 is WNHNN and CDR2 SYGVQD (reference sequence). V dropped 3 bases and J dropped 10; count of bases not matched to a gene: 5. The CDR3 is 15 residues long. The CDR3 nucleotides are TGCGCCAGCAGTGACGGACTAGCGGGAGGTGGCGAGCAGTTCTTC. This gives the protein CASSDGLAGGGEQFF.

The chain links TRBV10-1 to TRBJ2-3; 7 bases agree with TRBD2. Germline V CDR1 and CDR2: WNHNN, SYGVQD (reference sequence). The CDR3 has 15 residues. The trim removed 2 bases at V and 2 bases at J, leaving 4 bases unmatched. CDR3 DNA sequence: TGCGCCAGCAGTGAGGCCCTAGCGGACACAGATACGCAGTATTTT. Its protein is CASSEALADTDTQYF.

The gene calls are TRBV2 and TRBJ1-3; D may be TRBD1 (6 bases). Germline V gene data show CDR1 as SNHLY and CDR2 as FYNNEI. This CDR3 comprises 17 residues. V gave up 7 bases and J gave up 0 bases, with 19 bases separating them. CDR3 nucleotides: TGTGCCAGCACCTCGAGGGGGGGACTAATCTCTGGAAACACCATATATTTT. Residues: CASTSRGGLISGNTIYF.

J is TRBJ2-2 and V is TRBV6-1; 8 nucleotides align to TRBD2. Germline CDR1 and CDR2: MNHNS and SASEGT. V dropped 3 bases and J dropped 1; count of bases not matched to a gene: 4. CDR3 length: 16 residues. In DNA form, the CDR3 reads TGTGCCAGCAGTGATTTAGCGGGGATGAACACCGGGGAGCTGTTTTTT. Translated: CASSDLAGMNTGELFF.

J is TRBJ1-2 and V is TRBV5-6; 9 nucleotides match TRBD1. Per germline, CDR1 SGHDT and CDR2 YYEEEE. The trim removed 5 bases at V and 5 bases at J, leaving 7 bases unmatched. The CDR3 has 14 amino acids. CDR3 nucleotide sequence: TGTGCCAGCAGGGGGACAGGGTTATTGTATGGCTACACCTTC. Protein: CASRGTGLLYGYTF.

Of note for this clone: A much larger clone lies one base from this, so it may be a read error. The chain has TRBV27 and TRBJ2-7, with D tentatively TRBD1 (6 bases). Trimming took 4 bases from V and 2 from J, leaving 9 bases between them. Germline V lookup: CDR1 MNHEY, CDR2 SMNVEV (reference sequence). The CDR3 consists of 13 residues. The CDR3 DNA sequence: TGTGCCAGCAGTTACAGGGACACCTACGAGCAGTACTTC. Its translation is CASSYRDTYEQYF.

This sequence joins TRBV28 and TRBJ2-2, with D possibly TRBD1 on 6 matching bases. The germline V gene has CDR1 MDHEN and CDR2 SYDVKM. With 4 bases removed from V and 5 bases from J, the gap between germline ends came to 11 bases. The CDR3 loop spans 14 amino acids. DNA for the CDR3: TGTGCCAGCAGTTACAGGGTCGGTACCGGGGAGCTGTTTTTT. Amino acid sequence: CASSYRVGTGELFF.

The chain combines TRBV7-9 with TRBJ2-1; 13 bases map to TRBD2. Germline trimming cut 5 bases from V and 8 bases from J; bases unmatched to any gene: 6. The CDR3 is 15 amino acids. Germline assignment: CDR1 SEHNR and CDR2 FQNEAQ (reference sequence). For the CDR3, the DNA is TGTGCCAGCAGCCGACTAGCGGGAGGTATAGATGAGCAGTTCTTC. Protein product: CASSRLAGGIDEQFF.

The gene calls are TRBV13 and TRBJ2-3; D may be TRBD2 (5 bases). Per germline, CDR1 PRHDT and CDR2 FYEKMQ (reference sequence). CDR3 size: 11 residues. Trimming stripped 2 bases from V and 14 bases from J, with 11 bases between. The CDR3 nucleotides are TGTGCCAGCAGCTTACGAACGGGATTGTATTTT. It is translated as CASSLRTGLYF.

The V and J genes are TRBV15 and TRBJ2-3, with D maybe TRBD1 (5 bases). Per the germline V gene, CDR1 is LNHNV and CDR2 is YYDKDF (reference sequence). Trimming stripped 0 bases from V and 6 bases from J, with 16 bases between. The CDR3 has 16 residues. As DNA, the CDR3 is TGTGCCACCAGCAGAGATCTCGGGTGGGGCGAGGATACGCAGTATTTT. Translating it yields CATSRDLGWGEDTQYF. Full variable domain (remainder filled in from reference TRBV15 and TRBJ2-3): DAMVIQNPRYQVTQFGKPVTLSCSQTLNHNVMYWYQQKSSQAPKLLFHYYDKDFNNEADTPDNFQSRRPNTSFCFLDIRSPGLGDTAMYLCATSRDLGWGEDTQYFGPGTRLTVL.

For this clone: One junction end disagrees with the germline gene, perhaps due to a read error. The chain uses TRBV7-7 and TRBJ2-1, with 10 nucleotides matching TRBD2. From germline, CDR1 is SSHAT and CDR2 FNYEAQ (reference sequence). The CDR3 is 16 residues long. The CDR3 DNA follows: TGTGCTAGCAGCCCTACCGGGACTAGCGTCAGCCATGAGCAGTTCTTC. It codes for CASSPTGTSVSHEQFF.

The chain uses TRBV12-5 and TRBJ2-4; TRBD1 matches 7 bases. Germline V lookup: CDR1 LGHNT, CDR2 FRNRAP. The CDR3 is 16 amino acids. V dropped 2 bases and J dropped 6; count of bases not matched to a gene: 10. The CDR3 sequence is CASGLIGTAEGNIQYF. As DNA, the CDR3 is TGTGCTAGTGGTTTGATAGGGACAGCCGAGGGAAACATTCAGTACTTC.

This rearrangement joins TRBV5-8 to TRBJ2-7; tentatively, D is TRBD2 (6 bases). Germline loops: CDR1 SGHTS, CDR2 YDEGEE. The CDR3 totals 14 residues. The V and J ends lost 4 bases and 4 bases respectively, with 15 bases between them. Here the CDR3 reads CASSSRDSPYEQYV. The CDR3 DNA is TGTGCCAGCAGCAGCCGGGACTCCCCATACGAGCAGTACGTC.

The rearrangement uses TRBV19 and TRBJ2-7; 8 bases match TRBD1. The CDR3 is made up of 14 amino acids. Germline-derived CDR1 and CDR2 are LNHDA and SQIVND (reference sequence). Germline trimming cut 9 bases from V and 0 bases from J; bases unmatched to any gene: 7. The CDR3 bases are TGTGCCAGCTCCTACAGGGGGAGCTCCTACGAGCAGTACTTC. Its protein product is CASSYRGSSYEQYF.

In the case of this clone: Additional DNA sequences in this sample encode the identical CDR3. The rearrangement links TRBV7-7 to TRBJ2-1; 8 bases are shared with TRBD1. This CDR3 comprises 13 residues. Germline trimming cut 3 bases from V and 6 bases from J; bases unmatched to any gene: 1. The germline gives CDR1 SSHAT, CDR2 FNYEAQ (reference sequence). CDR3 residues: CASSLTGANEQFF. The CDR3 region has the DNA TGTGCCAGCAGCTTGACAGGGGCCAATGAGCAGTTCTTC. Complete variable domain (other parts from reference TRBV7-7 and TRBJ2-1): GAGVSQSPRYKVTKRGQDVTLRCDPISSHATLYWYQQALGQGPEFLTYFNYEAQPDKSGLPSDRFSAERPEGSISTLTIQRTEQRDSAMYRCASSLTGANEQFFGPGTRLTVL.

V is TRBV5-6 and J is TRBJ2-3; 7 bases agree with TRBD1. The CDR3 is 17 amino acids. In germline, CDR1 is SGHDT, CDR2 YYEEEE. The V and J ends lost 4 bases and 3 bases, in that order; junction bases with no gene match: 14. CDR3: CASSMYRGERSTDTQYF. CDR3 nucleotides: TGTGCCAGCAGCATGTACAGGGGAGAGAGGTCAACAGATACGCAGTATTTT. The full variable domain, rest sourced from reference TRBV5-6 and TRBJ2-3, is DAGVTQSPTHLIKTRGQQVTLRCSPKSGHDTVSWYQQALGQGPQFIFQYYEEEERQRGNFPDRFSGHQFPNYSSELNVNALLLGDSALYLCASSMYRGERSTDTQYFGPGTRLTVL.

A remark on this clone: Other nucleotide sequences in the sample specify the same CDR3. The V call is TRBV29-1, the J call TRBJ1-2, with TRBD1 identical over 10 bases. Per germline, CDR1 SQVTM and CDR2 ANQGSEA. The V segment lost 7 bases and the J segment 3 bases; nucleotides outside the gene matches: 2. The CDR3 has 12 residues. The CDR3 bases are TGCAGCGCCGGGACAGGGGACTATGGCTACACCTTC. This translates into CSAGTGDYGYTF.